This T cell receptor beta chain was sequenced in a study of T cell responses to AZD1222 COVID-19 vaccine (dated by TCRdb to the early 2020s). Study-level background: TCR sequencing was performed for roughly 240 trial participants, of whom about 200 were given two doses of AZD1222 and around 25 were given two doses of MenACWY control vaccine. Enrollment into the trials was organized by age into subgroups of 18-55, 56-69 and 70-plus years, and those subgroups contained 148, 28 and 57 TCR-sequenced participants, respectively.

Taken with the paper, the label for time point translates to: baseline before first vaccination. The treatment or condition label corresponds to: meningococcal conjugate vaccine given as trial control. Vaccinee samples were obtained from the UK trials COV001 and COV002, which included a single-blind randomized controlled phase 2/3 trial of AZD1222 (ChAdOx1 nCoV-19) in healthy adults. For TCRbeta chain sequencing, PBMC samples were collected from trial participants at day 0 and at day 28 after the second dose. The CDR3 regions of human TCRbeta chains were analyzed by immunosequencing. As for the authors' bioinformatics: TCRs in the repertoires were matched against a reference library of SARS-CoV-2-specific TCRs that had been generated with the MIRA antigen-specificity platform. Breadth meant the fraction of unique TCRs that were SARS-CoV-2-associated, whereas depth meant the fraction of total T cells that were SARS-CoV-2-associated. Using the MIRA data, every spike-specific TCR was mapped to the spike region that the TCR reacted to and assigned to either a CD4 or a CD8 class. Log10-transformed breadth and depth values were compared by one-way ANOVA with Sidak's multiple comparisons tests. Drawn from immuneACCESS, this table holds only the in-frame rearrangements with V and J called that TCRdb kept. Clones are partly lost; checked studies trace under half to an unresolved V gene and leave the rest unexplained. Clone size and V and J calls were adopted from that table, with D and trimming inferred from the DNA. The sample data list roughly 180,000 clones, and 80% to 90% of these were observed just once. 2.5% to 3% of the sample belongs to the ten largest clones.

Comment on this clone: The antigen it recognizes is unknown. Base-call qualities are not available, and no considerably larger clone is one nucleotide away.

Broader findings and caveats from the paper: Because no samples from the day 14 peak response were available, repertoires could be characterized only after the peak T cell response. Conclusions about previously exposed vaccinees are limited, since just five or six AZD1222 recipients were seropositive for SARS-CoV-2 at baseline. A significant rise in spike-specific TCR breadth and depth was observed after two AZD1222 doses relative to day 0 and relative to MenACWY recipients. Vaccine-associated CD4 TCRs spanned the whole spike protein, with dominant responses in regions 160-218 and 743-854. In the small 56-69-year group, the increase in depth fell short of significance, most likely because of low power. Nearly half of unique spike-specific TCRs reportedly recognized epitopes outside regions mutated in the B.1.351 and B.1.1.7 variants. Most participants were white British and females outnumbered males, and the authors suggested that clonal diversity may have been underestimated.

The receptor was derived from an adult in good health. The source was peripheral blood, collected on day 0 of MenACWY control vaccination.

The nucleotides are TGTGCCAGCAGCCAAGAGATGGGGCTCTCTGGAAACACCATATATTTT. This translates into CASSQEMGLSGNTIYF. The chain was built from TRBV14 and TRBJ1-3; tentative D gene TRBD1, with 5 bases matching. The CDR3 runs 16 residues from the cysteine to the phenylalanine. Left in the record is the CDR3 DNA by itself, 48 bases read in frame from the first base. Sequences SGHDN (CDR1) and FVKESK (CDR2) are obtained from the germline V gene. Cut back by 0 bases and 0 bases, the V and J ends lie 9 bases apart.